The clone carrying this T cell receptor beta chain was seen only a few times. What it binds is unknown. In making TCR beta libraries, quantitative 5'-RACE with molecular barcodes was used. TCRdb independently ran MiXCR on the 5' RACE reads; one entry per CDR3 protein. The table records 300,000 to 400,000 distinct CDR3 sequences, roughly 14% of them present only once. The germline V gene encodes CDR1 DFQATT and CDR2 SNEGSKA (reference sequence). The CDR3 length is 16 residues. The source of the sample is a study of CD8 T cells in ankylosing spondylitis. Study results and caveats: Previously reported in reactive arthritis synovial fluid and blood were some of the motif variants. Significant enrichment of disease-linked clones was reportedly seen in matched ankylosing spondylitis synovial fluid.

Sequenced input: blood, either unsorted or a sorted T cell fraction (not recorded which). This TCR was recovered from a male donor with ankylosing spondylitis or in good health (not recorded which). The genes are TRBV20-1 and TRBJ2-5; D possibly matches TRBD1 or TRBD2 (6 bases each). The CDR3 here is CSHLLVGGGNEETQYF. CDR3 in DNA: TGCAGCCATCTTTTGGTTGGAGGGGGTAACGAAGAGACCCAGTACTTC.